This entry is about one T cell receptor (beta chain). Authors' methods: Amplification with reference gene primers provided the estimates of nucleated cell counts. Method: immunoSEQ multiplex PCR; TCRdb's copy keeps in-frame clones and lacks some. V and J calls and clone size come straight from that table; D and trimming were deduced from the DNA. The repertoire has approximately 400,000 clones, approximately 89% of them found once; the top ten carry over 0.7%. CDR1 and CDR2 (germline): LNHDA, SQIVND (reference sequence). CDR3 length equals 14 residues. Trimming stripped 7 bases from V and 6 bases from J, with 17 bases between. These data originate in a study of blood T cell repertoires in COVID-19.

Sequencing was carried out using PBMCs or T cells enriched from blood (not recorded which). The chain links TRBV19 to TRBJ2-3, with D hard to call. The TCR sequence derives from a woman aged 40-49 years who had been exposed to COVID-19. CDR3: CASTEPSAGDTQYF. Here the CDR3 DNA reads TGTGCCAGTACCGAACCCTCCGCCGGGGATACGCAGTATTTT.